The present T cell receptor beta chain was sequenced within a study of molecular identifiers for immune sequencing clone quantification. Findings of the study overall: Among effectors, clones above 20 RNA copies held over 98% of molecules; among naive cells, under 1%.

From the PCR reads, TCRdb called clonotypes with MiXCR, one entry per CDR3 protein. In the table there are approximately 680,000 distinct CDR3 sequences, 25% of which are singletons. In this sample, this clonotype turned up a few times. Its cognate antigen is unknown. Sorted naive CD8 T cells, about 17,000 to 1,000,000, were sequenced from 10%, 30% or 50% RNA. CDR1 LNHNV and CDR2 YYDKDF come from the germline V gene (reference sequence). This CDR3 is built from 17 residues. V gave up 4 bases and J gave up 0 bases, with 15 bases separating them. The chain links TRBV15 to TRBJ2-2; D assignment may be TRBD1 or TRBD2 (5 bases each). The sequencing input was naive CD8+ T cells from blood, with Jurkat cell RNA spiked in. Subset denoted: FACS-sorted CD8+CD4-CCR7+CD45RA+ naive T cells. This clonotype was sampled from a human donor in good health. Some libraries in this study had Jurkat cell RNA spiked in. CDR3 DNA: TGTGCCACCAGCATGCGGGCGGACATCACGAACACCGGGGAGCTGTTTTTT. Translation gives CATSMRADITNTGELFF.